This TCR beta chain appears in the sequencing data of a study of read filtering for tumor transcriptome and immune sequencing. Study at large: After DNase treatment, RNA was made into whole-transcriptome libraries. Regarding the study as a whole: Sorted CD138-negative bone marrow cells were not purified T cells.

The library was built from about 400 ng RNA with molecular barcoded adaptors for alpha/delta and beta/gamma chains. Each CDR3 protein is one row after TCRdb ran MiXCR on the reads. This table has about 86,000 distinct CDR3 sequences, 12% appearing once. This clonotype was recorded at least ten times. Its antigen is undetermined. At the time of active disease, bone marrow was collected from every patient. The TCR comes from a donor aged 40 or over with multiple myeloma. Sequencing was done on a sample of a population of CD138-negative cells sorted from bone marrow.

The CDR3, as DNA: TGTGCCAGCAGACCGGGGGGGGTGAACACTGAAGCTTTCTTT. It specifies CASRPGGVNTEAFF. This sequence joins TRBV6-2 or TRBV6-3 and TRBJ1-1; D is possibly TRBD1 (5 bases). The V end was cut by 6 bases, the J end by 0 bases, with 11 bases between. This CDR3 region has 14 residues. Looked up from germline, CDR1 is MNHEY and CDR2 is SVGEGT.